This T cell receptor beta chain stems from a study of identical twins. General study points: Beta out-of-frame sequences showed weaker excess sharing between twins. Out-of-frame alpha sequences shared between twins exhibited an excess of low generation probability. Insertion counts were lower in abundant cord blood beta clonotypes, a trend that memory repertoires did not show.

One entry per CDR3 protein results from TCRdb running MiXCR on the 5' RACE reads. Here the sample spans more than 200,000 distinct CDR3 sequences, around a tenth being singletons. The germline CDR1 and CDR2 sequences are DFQATT and SNEGSKA (reference sequence). This CDR3 spans 14 amino acids. After removal of 3 bases from V and 5 bases from J, the junction contained 5 bases not matched to a gene. Concerning this clonotype: Its target is unknown.

The genes are TRBV20-1 and TRBJ2-5; TRBD2 matches at 11 bases. Sequenced sample: memory (CD45RO+) T cells sorted from blood. The sequence derives from a woman in her late teens or twenties in good health. The CDR3 sequence: CSASPSGRKETQYF. CDR3 DNA: TGCAGTGCTAGCCCTAGCGGGAGGAAGGAGACCCAGTACTTC.